This T cell receptor beta chain is from a study of blood T cell repertoires in COVID-19. The protocol was immunoSEQ multiplex PCR, while the TCRdb copy is restricted to in-frame clones and leaves out a portion. Of hundreds of thousands of clones in the sample, roughly 90% were seen once. There are 13 residues in the CDR3. V lost 0 bases and J lost 6, with 8 bases in between. Per germline, CDR1 SGHDN and CDR2 FVKESK. The TCR comes from a woman in her forties or fifties who had been exposed to COVID-19. The chain is built from TRBV14 and TRBJ1-2, with no clear D. Sequencing was performed on PBMCs or T cells enriched from blood (not recorded which). Here the CDR3 DNA reads TGTGCCAGCAGCCAAGATTGGAGGGATGGCTACACCTTC. Translating gives CASSQDWRDGYTF.